This T cell receptor beta chain was retrieved from a study of identical twins. This clonotype was observed many times. Trimming cost V 3 bases and J 5 bases; bases outside gene matches: 3. This CDR3 comprises 16 residues. TCRdb called the 5' RACE reads again in MiXCR, with one record for every CDR3 protein. The table shows over 200,000 distinct CDR3 sequences, with approximately 7.1% occurring only once. The same specimen was also included in a second study, on T cells expressing NK-cell markers.

This sequence was found in a woman aged 18 to 35 in good health. The J gene is TRBJ2-1, the V gene TRBV12-3 or TRBV12-4; 14 bases match TRBD2. Sample: CD8+ T cells sorted from blood. Written as DNA, the CDR3 is TGTGCCAGCAGTTTTCGGGGACTAGCGGGAGACAATGAGCAGTTCTTC. This codes for CASSFRGLAGDNEQFF.